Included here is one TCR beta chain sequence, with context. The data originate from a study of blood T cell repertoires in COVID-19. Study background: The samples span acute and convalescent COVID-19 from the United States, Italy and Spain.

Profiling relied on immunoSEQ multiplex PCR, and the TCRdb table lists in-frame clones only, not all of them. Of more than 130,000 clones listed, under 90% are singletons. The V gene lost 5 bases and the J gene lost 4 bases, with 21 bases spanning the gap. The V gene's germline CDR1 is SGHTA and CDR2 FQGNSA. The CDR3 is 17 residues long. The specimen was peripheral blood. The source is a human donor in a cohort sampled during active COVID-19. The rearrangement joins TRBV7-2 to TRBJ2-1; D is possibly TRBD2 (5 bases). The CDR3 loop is CASSERRKGLEYNEQFF. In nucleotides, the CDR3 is TGTGCCAGCAGCGAACGGCGGAAAGGACTGGAGTACAATGAGCAGTTCTTC. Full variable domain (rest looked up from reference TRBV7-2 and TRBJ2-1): GAGVSQSPSNKVTEKGKDVELRCDPISGHTALYWYRQSLGQGLEFLIYFQGNSAPDKSGLPSDRFSAERTGGSVSTLTIQRTQQEDSAVYLCASSERRKGLEYNEQFFGPGTRLTVL.